This TCR beta chain was identified during a study of blood T cells in healthy people across ages. It was with a sample-barcoded 5' primer and a J-beta primer mix that a second PCR of about 6 to 12 cycles was run. TCRdb ran MiXCR on the 5' RACE reads and lists one entry per CDR3 protein. The table includes about 1.5 million distinct CDR3 sequences, roughly two fifths detected once. The CDR3 length is 15 residues. The V end lost 3 bases, the J end lost 0 bases, and 11 bases lay between the germline ends. This chain links TRBV12-3 or TRBV12-4 with TRBJ2-5; D could derive from TRBD1 or TRBD2 (6 bases each). Sequenced: blood. The receptor was isolated from a young woman in good health. DNA for the CDR3: TGTGCCAGCAGTTTTAGGGGGGCCTACCAAGAGACCCAGTACTTC. Translation gives CASSFRGAYQETQYF.